This T cell receptor (beta chain) was sequenced in a study of CD8 T cells in Susac syndrome. Overall study context: Patients with Susac syndrome were therapy-naive, taking corticosteroids, with some also receiving intravenous immunoglobulin, or taking intravenous immunoglobulin alone at the time their blood was drawn.

This clonotype showed up just once. The authors reverse transcribed roughly 0.45 to 1 ug RNA with random hexamers. The amplification used immunoSEQ multiplex PCR on TCR beta CDR3; it spanned 54 Vbeta and 13 Jbeta. TCRdb processed the immunoSEQ multiplex PCR reads anew with MiXCR; each CDR3 protein has one entry. The sample comprises hundreds of thousands of distinct CDR3 sequences, approximately 94% of which are singletons, and about 0.14% rests with the top ten. Isolation of CD8+ and CD4+ T cells was performed negatively, whereas enrichment of TEMRA cells was done by FACS. This CDR3 region has 12 residues.

The V call is TRBV21-1, the J call TRBJ1-2; the table's D call, TRBD1, has no DNA check behind it. TRBV21-1 is labeled a pseudogene. This clonotype originated in a human donor with Susac syndrome. The sequencing input was CD4+ T cells from PBMCs. CDR3 in DNA: TGTGCCAGCAGCAAAGACAGGGGTGGCTACACCTTC. Translating gives CASSKDRGGYTF.